This T cell receptor (beta chain) was sequenced for a study of shared clonotypes between healthy human individuals. Sorted-subset replicate PCR reactions contained approximately 190 ng DNA, corresponding to about 30,000 T cell genomes. Assay: immunoSEQ multiplex PCR; the TCRdb copy retains only in-frame clones and omits some. Of around 2,100,000 clones listed, roughly 94% were seen once; the top ten hold 1.2%. Naive CD8 cells comprised CD45RO-negative, CCR7-positively selected cells, excluding terminally differentiated effector memory CD45RA+ cells. Trimming stripped 5 bases from V and 5 bases from J, with 16 bases between. This CDR3 comprises 15 residues. Looked up from germline, CDR1 is LGHNA and CDR2 is YSLEER.

The source material was naive CD8+ T cells sorted from blood. The chain has TRBV4-3 and TRBJ2-1; D not resolved. The receptor was isolated from a man younger than 35 in good health. The CDR3 loop reads CASSSVWRYDNEQFF. The CDR3 coding sequence is TGCGCCAGCAGCTCTGTCTGGCGGTACGACAATGAGCAGTTCTTC.